In this sample, the clone carrying this TCR beta chain turned up many times. The antigen is not known. The CDR3 extends 3 residues past the end of the read, so its final part is completed from the germline J gene. This record belongs to a study of T cell clonality in common variable immunodeficiency. Study findings and constraints: Common variable immunodeficiency TCR beta sequences reportedly had fewer deletions and N-nucleotide insertions.

Assay: immunoSEQ multiplex PCR; the TCRdb copy retains only in-frame clones and omits some. The sample holds roughly 58,000 clones, and no clone turns up only once. Germline CDR1 SGHKS, CDR2 YYEKEE (reference sequence). With 0 bases removed from V and 3 bases from J, the gap between germline ends came to 13 bases. The CDR3 is 15 amino acids. Donors gave roughly 4.5 to 9 ml heparinized peripheral whole blood. The origin of this receptor is a person aged 18 to 75 in good health. The specimen sequenced was peripheral blood mononuclear cells. The V and J genes are TRBV5-5 and TRBJ2-7; the D gene is possibly TRBD2 (5 bases). The CDR3 sequence: CASSLDGGGHYEQYF. CDR3 DNA, as far as it was read: TGTGCCAGCAGCTTGGATGGCGGAGGCCACTACGAG.